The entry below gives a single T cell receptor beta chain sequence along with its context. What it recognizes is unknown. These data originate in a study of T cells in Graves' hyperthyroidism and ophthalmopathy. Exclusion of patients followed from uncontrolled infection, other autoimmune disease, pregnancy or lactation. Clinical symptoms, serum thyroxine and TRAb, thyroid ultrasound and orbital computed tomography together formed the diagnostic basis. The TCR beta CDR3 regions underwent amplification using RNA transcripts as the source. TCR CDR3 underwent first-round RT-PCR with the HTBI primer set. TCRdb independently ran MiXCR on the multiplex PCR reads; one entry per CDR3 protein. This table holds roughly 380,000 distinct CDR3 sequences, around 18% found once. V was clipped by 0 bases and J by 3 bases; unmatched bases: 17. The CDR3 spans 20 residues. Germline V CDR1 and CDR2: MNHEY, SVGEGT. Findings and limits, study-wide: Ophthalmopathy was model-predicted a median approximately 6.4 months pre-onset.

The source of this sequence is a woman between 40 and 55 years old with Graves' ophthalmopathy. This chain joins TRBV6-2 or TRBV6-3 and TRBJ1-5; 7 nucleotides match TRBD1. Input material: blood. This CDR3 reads CASSYSRGPGAAAINQPQHF. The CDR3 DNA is TGTGCCAGCAGTTACTCTAGGGGGCCGGGGGCCGCCGCGATCAATCAGCCCCAGCATTTT.